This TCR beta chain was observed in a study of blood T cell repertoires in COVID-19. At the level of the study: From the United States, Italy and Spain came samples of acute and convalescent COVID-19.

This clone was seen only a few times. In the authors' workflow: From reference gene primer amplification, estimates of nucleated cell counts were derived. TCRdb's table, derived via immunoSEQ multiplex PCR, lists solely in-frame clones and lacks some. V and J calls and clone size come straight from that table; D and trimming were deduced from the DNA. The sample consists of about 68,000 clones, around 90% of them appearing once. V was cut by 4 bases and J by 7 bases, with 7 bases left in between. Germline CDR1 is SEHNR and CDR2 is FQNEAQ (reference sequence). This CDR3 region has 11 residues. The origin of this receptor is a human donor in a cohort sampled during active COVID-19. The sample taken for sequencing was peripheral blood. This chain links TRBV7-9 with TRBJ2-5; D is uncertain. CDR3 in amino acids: CASSSSSTQYF. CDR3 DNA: TGTGCCAGCAGCTCGTCCTCGACCCAGTACTTC.